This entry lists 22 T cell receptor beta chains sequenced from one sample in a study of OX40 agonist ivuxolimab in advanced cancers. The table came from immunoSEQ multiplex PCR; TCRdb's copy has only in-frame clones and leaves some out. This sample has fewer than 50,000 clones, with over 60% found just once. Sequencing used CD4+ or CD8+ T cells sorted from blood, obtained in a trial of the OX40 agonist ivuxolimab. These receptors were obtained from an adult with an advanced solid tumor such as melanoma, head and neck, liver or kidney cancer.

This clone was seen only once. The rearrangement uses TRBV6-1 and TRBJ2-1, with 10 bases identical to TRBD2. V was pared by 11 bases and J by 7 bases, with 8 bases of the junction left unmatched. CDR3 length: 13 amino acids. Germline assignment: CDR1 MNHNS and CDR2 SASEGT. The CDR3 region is CALGKAGGNEQFF. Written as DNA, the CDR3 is TGTGCCCTAGGGAAAGCGGGAGGGAATGAGCAGTTCTTC.

CDR3 in amino acids: CASSLDQLFSYEQYF. CDR3 DNA sequence: TGTGCCAGCAGCTTAGACCAGCTGTTCTCCTACGAGCAGTACTTC. The chain recombines TRBV11-2 with TRBJ2-7, with unresolved D. The CDR3 spans 15 residues. Deletions cut 0 bases from V and 0 bases from J, with 9 bases between. The germline V gene has CDR1 SGHAT and CDR2 FQNNGV.

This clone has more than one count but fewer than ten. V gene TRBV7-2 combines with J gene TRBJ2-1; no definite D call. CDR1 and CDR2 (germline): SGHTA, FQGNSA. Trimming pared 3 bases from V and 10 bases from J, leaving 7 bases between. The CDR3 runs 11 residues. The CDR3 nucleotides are TGTGCCAGCAGCTTGCAGTTGGAGCAGTTCTTC. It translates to CASSLQLEQFF. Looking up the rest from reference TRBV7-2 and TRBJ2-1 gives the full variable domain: GAGVSQSPSNKVTEKGKDVELRCDPISGHTALYWYRQSLGQGLEFLIYFQGNSAPDKSGLPSDRFSAERTGGSVSTLTIQRTQQEDSAVYLCASSLQLEQFFGPGTRLTVL.

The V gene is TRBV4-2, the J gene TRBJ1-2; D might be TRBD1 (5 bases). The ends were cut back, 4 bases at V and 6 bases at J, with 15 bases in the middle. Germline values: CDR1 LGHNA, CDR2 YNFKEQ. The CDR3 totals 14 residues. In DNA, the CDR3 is TGTGCCAGCAGCCGGGCACAGGAGGATCATGGCTACACCTTC. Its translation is CASSRAQEDHGYTF.

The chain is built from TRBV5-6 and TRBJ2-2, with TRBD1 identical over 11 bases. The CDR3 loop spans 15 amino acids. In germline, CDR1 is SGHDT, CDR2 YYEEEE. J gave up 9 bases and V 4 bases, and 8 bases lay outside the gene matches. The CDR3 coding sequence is TGTGCCAGCAGCAACGGACAGGGGGCTTATTGGGAGCTGTTTTTT. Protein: CASSNGQGAYWELFF.

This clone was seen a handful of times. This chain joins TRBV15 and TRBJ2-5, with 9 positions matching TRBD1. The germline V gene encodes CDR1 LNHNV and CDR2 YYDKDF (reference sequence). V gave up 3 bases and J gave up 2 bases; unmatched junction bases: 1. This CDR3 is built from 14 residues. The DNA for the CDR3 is TGTGCCACCAGCAGGGACAGGGGTCAAGAGACCCAGTACTTC. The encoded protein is CATSRDRGQETQYF.

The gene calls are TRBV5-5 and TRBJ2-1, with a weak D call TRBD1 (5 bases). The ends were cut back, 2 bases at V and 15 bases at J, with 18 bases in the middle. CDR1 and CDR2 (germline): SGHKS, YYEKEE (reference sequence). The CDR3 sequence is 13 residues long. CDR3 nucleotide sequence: TGTGCCAGCAGCTTTGAATATTCGACAGTCCGGTTCTTC. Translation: CASSFEYSTVRFF.

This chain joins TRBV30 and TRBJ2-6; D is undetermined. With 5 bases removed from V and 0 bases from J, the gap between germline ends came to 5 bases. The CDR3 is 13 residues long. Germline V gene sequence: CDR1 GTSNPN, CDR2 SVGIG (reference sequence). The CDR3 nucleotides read TGTGCCTGGGGTCTCTCTGGGGCCAACGTCCTGACTTTC. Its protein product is CAWGLSGANVLTF.

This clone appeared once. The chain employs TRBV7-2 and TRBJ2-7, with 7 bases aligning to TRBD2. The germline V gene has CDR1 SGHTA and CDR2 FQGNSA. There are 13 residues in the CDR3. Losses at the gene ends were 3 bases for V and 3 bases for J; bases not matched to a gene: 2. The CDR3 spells CASSFGGFYEQYF. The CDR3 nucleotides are TGTGCCAGCAGCTTCGGGGGGTTCTACGAGCAGTACTTC.

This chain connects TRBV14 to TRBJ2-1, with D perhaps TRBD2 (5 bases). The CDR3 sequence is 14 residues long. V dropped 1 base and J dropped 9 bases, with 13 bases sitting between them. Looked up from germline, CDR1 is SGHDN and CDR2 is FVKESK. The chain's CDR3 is CASSQAPSAAEQFF. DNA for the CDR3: TGTGCCAGCAGCCAAGCTCCCTCAGCGGCTGAGCAGTTCTTC.

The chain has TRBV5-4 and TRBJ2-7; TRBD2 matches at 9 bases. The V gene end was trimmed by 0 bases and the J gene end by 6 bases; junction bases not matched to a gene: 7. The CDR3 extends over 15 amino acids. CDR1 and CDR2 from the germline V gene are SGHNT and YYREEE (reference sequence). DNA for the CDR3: TGTGCCAGCAGCTTGGGCGGCGGGAGGGCCGTCGAGCAGTACTTC. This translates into CASSLGGGRAVEQYF. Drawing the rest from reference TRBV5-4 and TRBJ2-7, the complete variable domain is ETGVTQSPTHLIKTRGQQVTLRCSSQSGHNTVSWYQQALGQGPQFIFQYYREEENGRGNFPPRFSGLQFPNYSSELNVNALELDDSALYLCASSLGGGRAVEQYFGPGTRLTVT.

CDR3 sequence reads: CASSLVADMYNEQFF. CDR3 sequence (DNA): TGCGCCAGCAGCTTGGTAGCGGATATGTACAATGAGCAGTTCTTC. The genes are TRBV5-1 and TRBJ2-1; D possibly corresponds to TRBD2 (6 bases). V lost 0 bases, J lost 4 bases, and 11 bases lay in between. This CDR3 has 15 amino acids. Looked up from germline, CDR1 is SGHRS and CDR2 is YFSETQ.

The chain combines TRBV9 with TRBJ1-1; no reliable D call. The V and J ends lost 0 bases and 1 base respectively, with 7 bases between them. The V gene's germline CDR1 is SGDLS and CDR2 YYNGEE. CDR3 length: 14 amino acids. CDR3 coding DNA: TGTGCCAGCAGCGTAGCGCCCGAGAACACTGAAGCTTTCTTT. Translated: CASSVAPENTEAFF.

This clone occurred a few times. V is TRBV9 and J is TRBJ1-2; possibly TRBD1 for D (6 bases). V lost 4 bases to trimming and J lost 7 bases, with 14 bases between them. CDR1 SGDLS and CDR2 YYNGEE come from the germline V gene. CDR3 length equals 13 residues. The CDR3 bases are TGTGCCAGCAGCACCCAGGGGTTGCGTGGCTACACCTTC. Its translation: CASSTQGLRGYTF.

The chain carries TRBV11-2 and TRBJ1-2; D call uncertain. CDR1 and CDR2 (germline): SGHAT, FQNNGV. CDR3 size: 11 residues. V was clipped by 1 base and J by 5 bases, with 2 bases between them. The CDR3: CASSLGYGYTF. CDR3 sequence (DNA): TGTGCCAGCAGCTTAGGGTATGGCTACACCTTC.

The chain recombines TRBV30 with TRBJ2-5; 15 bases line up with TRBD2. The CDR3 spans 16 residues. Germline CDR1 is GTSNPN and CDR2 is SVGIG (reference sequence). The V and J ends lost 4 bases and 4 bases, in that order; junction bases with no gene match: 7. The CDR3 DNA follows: TGTGCCTGGACTCCCCCGGGACTAGCGGGAGGAGAGACCCAGTACTTC. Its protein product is CAWTPPGLAGGETQYF.

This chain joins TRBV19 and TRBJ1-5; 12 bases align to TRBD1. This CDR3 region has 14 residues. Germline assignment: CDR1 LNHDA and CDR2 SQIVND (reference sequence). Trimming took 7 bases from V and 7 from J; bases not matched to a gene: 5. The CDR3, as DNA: TGTGCCAGTATCGCGGGACAGGGGGCCCAGCCCCAGCATTTT. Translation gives CASIAGQGAQPQHF.

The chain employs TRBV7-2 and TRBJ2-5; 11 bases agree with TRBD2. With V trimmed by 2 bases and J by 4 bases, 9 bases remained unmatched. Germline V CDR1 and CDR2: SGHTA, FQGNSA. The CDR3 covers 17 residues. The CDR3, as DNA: TGTGCCAGCAGCTTAAAGAGGCTAGCGGGAGGAGGAGAGACCCAGTACTTC. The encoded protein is CASSLKRLAGGGETQYF. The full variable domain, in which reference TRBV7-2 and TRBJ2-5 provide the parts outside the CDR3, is GAGVSQSPSNKVTEKGKDVELRCDPISGHTALYWYRQSLGQGLEFLIYFQGNSAPDKSGLPSDRFSAERTGGSVSTLTIQRTQQEDSAVYLCASSLKRLAGGGETQYFGPGTRLLVL.

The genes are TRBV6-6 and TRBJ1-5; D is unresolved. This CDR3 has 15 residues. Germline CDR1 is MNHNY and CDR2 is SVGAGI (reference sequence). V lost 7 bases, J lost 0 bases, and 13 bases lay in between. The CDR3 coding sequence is TGTGCCAGCACCCTGGCGGCTGGTAGCAATCAGCCCCAGCATTTT. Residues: CASTLAAGSNQPQHF.

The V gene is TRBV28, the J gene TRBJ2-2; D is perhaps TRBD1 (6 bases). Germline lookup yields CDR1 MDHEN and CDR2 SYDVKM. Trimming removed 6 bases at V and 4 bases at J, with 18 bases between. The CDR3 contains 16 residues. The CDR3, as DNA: TGTGCCAGCAGAACCCCCACAGGGCCCGGCACCGGGGAGCTGTTTTTT. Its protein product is CASRTPTGPGTGELFF.

The chain's CDR3 is CASSRYEGLNTEAFF. The CDR3 DNA follows: TGTGCCAGTAGTAGGTATGAGGGATTGAACACTGAAGCTTTCTTT. The chain carries TRBV6-5 and TRBJ1-1; D is unresolved. V was cut by 9 bases and J by 0 bases, with 17 bases left in between. The CDR3 loop spans 15 amino acids. The germline V gene has CDR1 MNHEY and CDR2 SVGAGI.

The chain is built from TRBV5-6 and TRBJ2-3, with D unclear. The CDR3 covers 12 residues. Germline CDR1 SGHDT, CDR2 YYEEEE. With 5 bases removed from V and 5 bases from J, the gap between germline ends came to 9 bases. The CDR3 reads CASRLDGDTQYF. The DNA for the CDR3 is TGTGCCAGCAGGCTGGATGGAGATACGCAGTATTTT.